These 28 T cell receptor beta chains came from one sample sequenced in a study of cytomegalovirus exposure and HLA in healthy donors. Researchers ran the PCR with 60 Vbeta and 13 Jbeta primers. Sequencing used immunoSEQ multiplex PCR; TCRdb keeps in-frame clones, though not all of them. The sample gives some 150,000 clones, around three fifths of which show up once; 3% is in the top ten. The sequenced sample consisted of PBMCs. The receptor set was obtained from a woman in her twenties or thirties in good health and CMV-seropositive.

The chain uses TRBV10-3 and TRBJ1-2, with a tentative D call TRBD1 (5 bases). V lost 4 bases and J 3 bases, leaving 18 bases between the germline ends. CDR3 length equals 16 residues. Germline V lookup: CDR1 ENHRY, CDR2 SYGVKD. The CDR3 here is CAISGGGEAAYYGYTF. In DNA, the CDR3 is TGTGCCATCAGTGGGGGGGGAGAGGCAGCCTACTATGGCTACACCTTC.

By sample fraction, this clone is medium-sized (0.01 to 0.1%). This chain connects TRBV29-1 to TRBJ1-1; 10 bases match TRBD1. Germline CDR1 and CDR2: SQVTM and ANQGSEA. The CDR3 runs to 12 residues. With V trimmed by 6 bases and J by 5 bases, 3 bases remained unmatched. The CDR3 here is CSVGTGETEAFF. CDR3 coding DNA: TGCAGCGTGGGGACAGGGGAGACTGAAGCTTTCTTT.

The V gene is TRBV4-1, the J gene TRBJ1-2; 7 bases match TRBD1. The CDR3 contains 15 residues. V shed 1 base and J 3 bases; nucleotides not matched to a gene: 5. The germline V gene has CDR1 MGHRA and CDR2 YSYEKL. Here the CDR3 DNA reads TGCGCCAGCAGCCAAGTGGCAGGGGGTGACTATGGCTACACCTTC. Amino acid sequence: CASSQVAGGDYGYTF.

The rearrangement joins TRBV7-3 to TRBJ1-1, with D maybe TRBD1 (6 bases). Per the germline V gene, CDR1 is SGHTA and CDR2 is FQGTGA. V was shortened by 2 bases and J by 5 bases, with 9 bases between the two germline ends. The CDR3 has 13 residues. CDR3 coding DNA: TGTGCCAGCAGCTTATCTGACAGGACTGAAGCTTTCTTT. Its translation: CASSLSDRTEAFF.

The chain employs TRBV14 and TRBJ1-1; D unclear. The V end was cut by 4 bases, the J end by 3 bases, with 12 bases between. This CDR3 has 14 amino acids. From germline, CDR1 is SGHDN and CDR2 FVKESK. For the CDR3, the DNA is TGTGCCAGCAGCCCCCCCGGGAGGTACACTGAAGCTTTCTTT. This translates into CASSPPGRYTEAFF.

The chain has TRBV18 and TRBJ1-1; no definite D call. Germline CDR1 reads KGHSH; CDR2 reads LQKENI. V gave up 3 bases and J gave up 4 bases, with 9 bases separating them. This CDR3 region has 13 residues. The CDR3 is CASSPSRSTEAFF. Here the CDR3 DNA reads TGTGCCAGCTCACCGTCCCGGAGCACTGAAGCTTTCTTT.

This chain uses TRBV5-1 with TRBJ2-7, with 12 bases identical to TRBD1. Germline V gene data show CDR1 as SGHRS and CDR2 as YFSETQ. V was pared by 4 bases and J by 7 bases, with 12 bases of the junction left unmatched. CDR3 length equals 16 residues. DNA of the CDR3: TGCGCCAGCAGCATCTACCCGGGACAGGGGGCATGGGAGCAGTACTTC. Its translation: CASSIYPGQGAWEQYF.

This clone has only a few counts. V is TRBV5-1 and J is TRBJ2-7, with TRBD1 identical over 7 bases. Germline lookup yields CDR1 SGHRS and CDR2 YFSETQ. This CDR3 spans 15 amino acids. Trimming took 4 bases from V and 6 from J; bases not matched to a gene: 13. Here the CDR3 DNA reads TGCGCCAGCAGCCCGGGACCAGGGGGTAAAAGCGAGCAGTACTTC. Translation gives CASSPGPGGKSEQYF.

CDR3 bases: TGTGCCAGCAGCTTAGGAGAGGTCACTGAAGCTTTCTTT. This codes for CASSLGEVTEAFF. The chain recombines TRBV7-6 with TRBJ1-1; D is unclear. The V and J ends lost 1 base and 4 bases respectively, with 7 bases between them. The CDR3 length is 13 residues. Germline CDR1 reads SGHVS; CDR2 reads FNYEAQ.

CDR3 DNA: TGTGCCAGAAGCTTGGTAGGTCCCAGCGGCGCGAACACCGGGGAGCTGTTTTTT. Protein: CARSLVGPSGANTGELFF. V is TRBV5-3 and J is TRBJ2-2, with a weak D call TRBD2 (5 bases). TRBV5-3 is filed as an ORF, its function uncertain. V lost 0 bases, J lost 0 bases, and 15 bases lay in between. The length of the CDR3 is 18 residues.

In DNA form, the CDR3 reads TGTGCCAGCAGCTGGGGACAACAGGAACCCTATGGCTACACCTTC. Amino acids: CASSWGQQEPYGYTF. The J gene is TRBJ1-2, the V gene TRBV5-5; TRBD1 is a possible D gene (6 bases). Trimming took 3 bases from V and 4 from J, leaving 16 bases between them. Germline-derived CDR1 and CDR2 are SGHKS and YYEKEE (reference sequence). The CDR3 extends over 15 amino acids.

V and J are TRBV5-1 and TRBJ2-3; D is possibly TRBD2 (5 bases). The V end was cut by 3 bases, the J end by 2 bases, with 16 bases between. This CDR3 region has 16 residues. Germline V gene lookup returns CDR1 SGHRS and CDR2 YFSETQ. The CDR3 region has the DNA TGCGCCAGCAGCTGGACCCCGGCGGGTACCACAGATACGCAGTATTTT. Its translation: CASSWTPAGTTDTQYF.

The V and J genes are TRBV19 and TRBJ2-5; tentatively, D is TRBD1 (5 bases). Trimming took 3 bases from V and 4 from J, leaving 9 bases between them. The V gene's germline CDR1 is LNHDA and CDR2 SQIVND (reference sequence). The CDR3 has 13 residues. Here the CDR3 DNA reads TGTGCCAGTAGTATCAAAAGGGGAGAGACCCAGTACTTC. Residues: CASSIKRGETQYF.

This clone has only a few counts. The chain links TRBV7-9 to TRBJ2-2; D remains ambiguous. Germline V gene sequence: CDR1 SEHNR, CDR2 FQNEAQ (reference sequence). The CDR3 is 15 residues long. V lost 1 base and J 1 base, leaving 7 bases between the germline ends. The CDR3 DNA reads TGTGCCAGCAGCTTAGACGCAGGGAACACCGGGGAGCTGTTTTTT. It translates to CASSLDAGNTGELFF.

The chain combines TRBV5-1 with TRBJ2-7; 10 bases agree with TRBD2. CDR1 is SGHRS and CDR2 is YFSETQ in the germline V gene. This CDR3 contains 16 residues. Losses at the gene ends were 1 base for V and 1 base for J; bases not matched to a gene: 5. The CDR3 DNA follows: TGCGCCAGCAGCTTGTGGACTAGCGGAGATTCCTACGAGCAGTACTTC. This sequence encodes CASSLWTSGDSYEQYF.

The chain is built from TRBV6-5 and TRBJ2-5, with D maybe TRBD2 (5 bases). Germline V gene data show CDR1 as MNHEY and CDR2 as SVGAGI. V lost 8 bases, J lost 5 bases, and 6 bases lay in between. There are 10 residues in the CDR3. CDR3 amino acids: CASGEETQYF. The CDR3, as DNA: TGTGCCAGCGGGGAGGAGACCCAGTACTTC.

This sequence joins TRBV27 and TRBJ1-6, with D perhaps matching TRBD1 (5 bases). Germline CDR1 is MNHEY and CDR2 is SMNVEV (reference sequence). V was trimmed by 5 bases and J by 7 bases, leaving 12 bases between them. CDR3 size: 14 residues. The CDR3 loop is CASSPQGKNSPLHF. The CDR3, as DNA: TGTGCCAGCAGTCCTCAGGGAAAAAATTCACCCCTCCACTTT.

This chain uses TRBV29-1 with TRBJ2-5, with a possible D match to TRBD2 (6 bases). V lost 6 bases to trimming and J lost 12 bases, with 20 bases between them. There are 12 residues in the CDR3. From germline, CDR1 is SQVTM and CDR2 ANQGSEA. The CDR3 loop reads CSVAVPPGLKYF. CDR3 coding DNA: TGCAGCGTCGCCGTTCCTCCGGGACTGAAGTACTTC.

The rearrangement uses TRBV7-8 and TRBJ1-2; 7 positions agree with TRBD1. The V segment lost 5 bases and the J segment 4 bases; nucleotides outside the gene matches: 10. CDR1 is SGHVS and CDR2 is FQNEAQ in the germline V gene. The length of the CDR3 is 15 residues. CDR3 coding DNA: TGTGCCAGCAGCCGGACAGGAGAACACCCCTATGGCTACACCTTC. This gives the protein CASSRTGEHPYGYTF.

The chain is built from TRBV25-1 and TRBJ2-2, with 7 bases fitting TRBD2. CDR1 and CDR2 (germline): MGHDK, SYGVNS. J lost 4 bases, V lost 8 bases, and 13 bases had no gene match. CDR3 size: 16 residues. CDR3 nucleotides: TGTGCCAGCGGGGGGGTAGGGGTGGTAACCACCGGGGAGCTGTTTTTT. Protein sequence: CASGGVGVVTTGELFF. The entire variable domain, with the rest obtained from reference TRBV25-1 and TRBJ2-2, is as follows: EADIYQTPRYLVIGTGKKITLECSQTMGHDKMYWYQQDPGMELHLIHYSYGVNSTEKGDLSSESTVSRIRTEHFPLTLESARPSHTSQYLCASGGVGVVTTGELFFGEGSRLTVL.

V and J are TRBV5-6 and TRBJ1-2, with a possible D match to TRBD1 (6 bases). The length of the CDR3 is 14 residues. Germline V gene lookup returns CDR1 SGHDT and CDR2 YYEEEE. Trimming removed 3 bases at V and 1 base at J, with 10 bases between. CDR3 sequence reads: CASSSTGLNYGYTF. The CDR3 region has the DNA TGTGCCAGCAGCTCAACAGGGCTTAACTATGGCTACACCTTC.

The chain links TRBV14 to TRBJ2-5; D unclear. CDR1 is SGHDN, CDR2 FVKESK, per germline. V dropped 0 bases and J dropped 2 bases, with 7 bases sitting between them. This CDR3 is built from 14 residues. The DNA of the CDR3 is TGTGCCAGCAGCCAAGAGTTTGTACAAGAGACCCAGTACTTC. Amino acids: CASSQEFVQETQYF.

The chain employs TRBV10-3 and TRBJ1-3; 7 bases line up with TRBD1. Trimming removed 7 bases from V and 0 bases from J; junction bases left unmatched: 3. The CDR3 spans 14 residues. CDR1 ENHRY and CDR2 SYGVKD come from the germline V gene. The CDR3, as DNA: TGTGCCATCAAGGGACAGAACTCTGGAAACACCATATATTTT. It codes for CAIKGQNSGNTIYF.

The CDR3 DNA sequence: TGCGCCAGTAAGAACAGGGAAGGGACCGGGGAGCTGTTTTTT. It translates to CASKNREGTGELFF. This chain uses TRBV5-1 with TRBJ2-2; maybe TRBD1 (6 bases). The V end was cut by 8 bases, the J end by 5 bases, with 16 bases between. This CDR3 is built from 14 residues. Germline CDR1 and CDR2: SGHRS and YFSETQ. Based on the CDR3 plus reference TRBV5-1 and TRBJ2-2, the full variable domain is KAGVTQTPRYLIKTRGQQVTLSCSPISGHRSVSWYQQTPGQGLQFLFEYFSETQRNKGNFPGRFSGRQFSNSRSEMNVSTLELGDSALYLCASKNREGTGELFFGEGSRLTVL.

The chain combines TRBV23-1 with TRBJ1-2; 7 positions match TRBD1. TRBV23-1 is an ORF, and what it does is uncertain. The CDR3 consists of 19 residues. After removal of 3 bases from V and 4 bases from J, the junction contained 20 bases not matched to a gene. The chain's CDR3 is CASSHLHPKGQITTYGYTF. Written as DNA, the CDR3 is TGCGCCAGCAGTCATCTCCATCCGAAGGGACAGATTACTACCTATGGCTACACCTTC.

The chain has TRBV11-2 and TRBJ2-5, with D tentatively TRBD2 (5 bases). Germline V CDR1 and CDR2: SGHAT, FQNNGV. The CDR3 extends over 15 amino acids. With 3 bases removed from V and 0 bases from J, the gap between germline ends came to 11 bases. Here the CDR3 reads CASSLGVTNQETQYF. The CDR3 DNA follows: TGTGCCAGCAGCTTGGGAGTAACTAACCAAGAGACCCAGTACTTC.

The CDR3 here is CASSLPPWSGGTQYF. The CDR3, as DNA: TGTGCCAGCAGTTTACCCCCCTGGTCCGGCGGGACCCAGTACTTC. The rearrangement uses TRBV28 and TRBJ2-5; D uncertain. Germline V lookup: CDR1 MDHEN, CDR2 SYDVKM. CDR3 length: 15 amino acids. V lost 2 bases, J lost 7 bases, and 17 bases lay in between.

The CDR3 DNA sequence: TGTGCCAGCAGCTTCTCCAGGGGGGATGAAAAACTGTTTTTT. Its translation: CASSFSRGDEKLFF. The V call is TRBV5-5, the J call TRBJ1-4, with TRBD1 matching 7 bases. The CDR3 has 14 amino acids. Trimming cost V 2 bases and J 6 bases; bases outside gene matches: 4. Germline V CDR1 and CDR2: SGHKS, YYEKEE (reference sequence).